This note documents a single T cell receptor (beta chain) sequence. Its antigen is not known. The sample belongs to a study of T cells after posttransplantation cyclophosphamide. Study-wide results and caveats: Blood and skin or GI T cell repertoires showed limited TRB overlap.

Assay used: immunoSEQ multiplex PCR; TCRdb lists only in-frame clones, some missing. This table has 13,000 to 15,000 clones, over 60% appearing once. V shed 5 bases and J shed 1 base, with 8 bases lying between them. Germline CDR1 SGHNT, CDR2 YENEEA. The CDR3 length is 13 residues. The gene calls are TRBV11-3 and TRBJ2-5; the D gene is possibly TRBD2 (5 bases). The sequence was collected from a man in his fifties. Sequencing used memory CD4+ T cells sorted from PBMCs. The chain's CDR3 is CASSRTSQETQYF. The CDR3 nucleotides read TGTGCCAGCAGCCGGACTTCCCAAGAGACCCAGTACTTC.